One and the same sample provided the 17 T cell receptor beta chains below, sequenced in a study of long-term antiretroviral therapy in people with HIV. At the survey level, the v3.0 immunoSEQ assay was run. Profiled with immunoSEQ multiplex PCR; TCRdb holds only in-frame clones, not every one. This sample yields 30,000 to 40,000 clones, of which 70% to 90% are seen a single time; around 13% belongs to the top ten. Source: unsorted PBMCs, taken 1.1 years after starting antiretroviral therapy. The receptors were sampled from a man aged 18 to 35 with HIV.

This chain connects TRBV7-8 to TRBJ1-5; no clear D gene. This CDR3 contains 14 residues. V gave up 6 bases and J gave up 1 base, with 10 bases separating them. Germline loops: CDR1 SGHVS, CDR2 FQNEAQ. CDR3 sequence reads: CASSPDKSNQPQHF. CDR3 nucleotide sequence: TGTGCCAGCAGTCCCGACAAGAGCAATCAGCCCCAGCATTTT.

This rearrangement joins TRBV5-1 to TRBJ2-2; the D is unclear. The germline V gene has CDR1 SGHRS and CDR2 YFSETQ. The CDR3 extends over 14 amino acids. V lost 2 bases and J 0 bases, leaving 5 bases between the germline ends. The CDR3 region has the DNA TGCGCCAGCAGCTTCCCCGCGAACACCGGGGAGCTGTTTTTT. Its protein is CASSFPANTGELFF. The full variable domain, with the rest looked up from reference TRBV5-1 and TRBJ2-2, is KAGVTQTPRYLIKTRGQQVTLSCSPISGHRSVSWYQQTPGQGLQFLFEYFSETQRNKGNFPGRFSGRQFSNSRSEMNVSTLELGDSALYLCASSFPANTGELFFGEGSRLTVL.

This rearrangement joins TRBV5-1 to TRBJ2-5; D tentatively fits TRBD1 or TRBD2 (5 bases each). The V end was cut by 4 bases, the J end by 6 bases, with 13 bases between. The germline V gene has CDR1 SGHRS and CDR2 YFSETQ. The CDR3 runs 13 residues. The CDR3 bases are TGCGCCAGCAGCACTGACGGGGCGCAGACCCAGTACTTC. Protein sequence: CASSTDGAQTQYF.

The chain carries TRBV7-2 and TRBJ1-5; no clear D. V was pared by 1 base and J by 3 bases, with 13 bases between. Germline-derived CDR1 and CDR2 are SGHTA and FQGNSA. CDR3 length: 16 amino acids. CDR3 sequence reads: CASSLDVGRDNQPQHF. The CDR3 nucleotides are TGTGCCAGCAGCTTAGATGTGGGTAGGGACAATCAGCCCCAGCATTTT.

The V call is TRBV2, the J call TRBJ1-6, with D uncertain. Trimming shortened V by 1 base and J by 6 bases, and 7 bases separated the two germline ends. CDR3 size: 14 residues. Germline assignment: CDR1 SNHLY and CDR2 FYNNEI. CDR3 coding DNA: TGTGCCAGCAGTGAAGGCCCGTTTAATTCACCCCTCCACTTT. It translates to CASSEGPFNSPLHF.

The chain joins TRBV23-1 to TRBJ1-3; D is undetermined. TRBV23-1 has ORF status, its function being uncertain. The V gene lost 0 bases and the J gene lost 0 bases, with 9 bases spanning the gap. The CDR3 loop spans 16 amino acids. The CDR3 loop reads CASSQSRTNSGNTIYF. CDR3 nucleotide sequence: TGCGCCAGCAGTCAATCAAGGACCAACTCTGGAAACACCATATATTTT.

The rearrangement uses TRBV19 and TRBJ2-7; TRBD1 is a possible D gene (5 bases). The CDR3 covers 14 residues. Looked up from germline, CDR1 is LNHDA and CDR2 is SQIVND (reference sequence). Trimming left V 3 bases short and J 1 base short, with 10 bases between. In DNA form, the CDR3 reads TGTGCCAGTAGTATGGCCGCAGGGTCCTACGAGCAGTACTTC. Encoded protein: CASSMAAGSYEQYF.

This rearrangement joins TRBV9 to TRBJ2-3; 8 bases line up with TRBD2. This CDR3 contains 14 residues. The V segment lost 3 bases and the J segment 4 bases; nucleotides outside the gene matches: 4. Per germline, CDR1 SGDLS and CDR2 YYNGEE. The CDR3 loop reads CASSAPREADTQYF. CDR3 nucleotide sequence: TGTGCCAGCAGCGCCCCGCGGGAGGCAGATACGCAGTATTTT.

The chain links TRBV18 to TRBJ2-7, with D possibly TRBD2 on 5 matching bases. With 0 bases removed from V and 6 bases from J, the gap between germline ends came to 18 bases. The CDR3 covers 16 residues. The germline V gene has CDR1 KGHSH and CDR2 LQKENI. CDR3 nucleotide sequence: TGTGCCAGCTCACCACCGAACGGGAACTCCCGCGGCGAGCAGTACTTC. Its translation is CASSPPNGNSRGEQYF. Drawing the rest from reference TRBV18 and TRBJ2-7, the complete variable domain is NAGVMQNPRHLVRRRGQEARLRCSPMKGHSHVYWYRQLPEEGLKFMVYLQKENIIDESGMPKERFSAEFPKEGPSILRIQQVVRGDSAAYFCASSPPNGNSRGEQYFGPGTRLTVT.

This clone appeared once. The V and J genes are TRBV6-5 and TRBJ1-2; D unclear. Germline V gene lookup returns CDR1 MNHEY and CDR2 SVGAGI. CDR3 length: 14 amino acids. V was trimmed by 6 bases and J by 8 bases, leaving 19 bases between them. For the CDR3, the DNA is TGTGCCAGCAGAAAACGGACGGGAACTGGCGGCTACACCTTC. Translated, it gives CASRKRTGTGGYTF.

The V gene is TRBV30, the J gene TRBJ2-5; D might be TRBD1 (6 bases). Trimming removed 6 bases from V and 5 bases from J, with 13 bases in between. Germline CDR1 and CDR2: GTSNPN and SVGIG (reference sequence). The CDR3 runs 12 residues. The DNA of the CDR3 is TGTGCCTGCAGGGGTTCTGGCGAGACCCAGTACTTC. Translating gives CACRGSGETQYF.

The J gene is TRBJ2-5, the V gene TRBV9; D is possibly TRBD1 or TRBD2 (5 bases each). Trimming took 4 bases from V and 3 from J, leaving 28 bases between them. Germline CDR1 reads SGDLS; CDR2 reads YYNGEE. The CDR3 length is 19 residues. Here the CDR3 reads CASSSQPGRTDQEKETQYF. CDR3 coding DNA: TGTGCCAGCAGCTCGCAACCGGGGCGAACCGACCAGGAAAAAGAGACCCAGTACTTC.

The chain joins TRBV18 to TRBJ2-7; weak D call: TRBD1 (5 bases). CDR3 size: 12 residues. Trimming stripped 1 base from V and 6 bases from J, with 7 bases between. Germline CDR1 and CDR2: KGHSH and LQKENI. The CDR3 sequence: CASSPQGAEQYF. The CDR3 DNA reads TGTGCCAGCTCACCACAAGGGGCCGAGCAGTACTTC.

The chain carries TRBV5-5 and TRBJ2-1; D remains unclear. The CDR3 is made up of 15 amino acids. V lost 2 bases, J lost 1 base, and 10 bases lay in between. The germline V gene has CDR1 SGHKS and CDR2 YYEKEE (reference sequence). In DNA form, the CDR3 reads TGTGCCAGCAGCTTAGATCGGCCATCCTACAATGAGCAGTTCTTC. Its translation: CASSLDRPSYNEQFF.

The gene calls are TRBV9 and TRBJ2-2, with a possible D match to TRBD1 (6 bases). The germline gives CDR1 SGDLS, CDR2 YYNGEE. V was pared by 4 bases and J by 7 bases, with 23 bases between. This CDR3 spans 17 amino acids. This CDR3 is CASSPLGQIRPNGELFF. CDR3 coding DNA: TGTGCCAGCAGCCCTCTCGGACAGATACGACCCAACGGGGAGCTGTTTTTT.

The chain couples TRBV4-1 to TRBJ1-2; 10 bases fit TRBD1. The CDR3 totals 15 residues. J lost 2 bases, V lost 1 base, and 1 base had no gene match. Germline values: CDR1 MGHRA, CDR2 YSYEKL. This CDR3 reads CASSQGTGGNYGYTF. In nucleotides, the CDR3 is TGCGCCAGCAGCCAAGGGACAGGGGGGAACTATGGCTACACCTTC.

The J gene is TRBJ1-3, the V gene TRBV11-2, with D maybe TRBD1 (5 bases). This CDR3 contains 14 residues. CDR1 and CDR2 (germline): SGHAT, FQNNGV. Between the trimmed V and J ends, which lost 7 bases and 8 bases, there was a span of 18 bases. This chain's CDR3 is CASNGGRPRDTIYF. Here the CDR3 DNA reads TGTGCCAGCAACGGGGGTCGGCCCAGGGACACCATATATTTT.